The subject of this entry is one T cell receptor beta chain. The data were taken from a study of shared clonotypes between healthy human individuals. Once extracted for a subset, genomic DNA was divided evenly among several immunoSEQ plates. TCRdb keeps only in-frame clones here, not all; method: immunoSEQ multiplex PCR. The sample holds nearly 1 million clones; 76% are singletons and the top ten take approximately 1.5%. The trim removed 0 bases at V and 6 bases at J, leaving 15 bases unmatched. There are 17 residues in the CDR3. Germline lookup yields CDR1 SGHRS and CDR2 YFSETQ. The sequence derives from a man aged 18 to 35 in good health. Sequencing input: memory CD4+ T cells sorted from blood. Subset: CD45RA-negative fraction. The gene calls are TRBV5-1 and TRBJ2-7; 7 nucleotides match TRBD2. The CDR3 here is CASSLGSSSGGRSEQYF. The CDR3 DNA reads as TGCGCCAGCAGCTTGGGGTCCTCGTCGGGGGGACGAAGCGAGCAGTACTTC.